This T cell receptor (beta chain) stems from a study of T cells after yellow fever vaccination. Trimming removed 3 bases at V and 4 bases at J, with 12 bases between. The CDR3 extends over 14 amino acids. Germline V CDR1 and CDR2: MRHNA, SNTAGT. TCRdb passed the 5' RACE reads through MiXCR, listing each CDR3 protein once. The sample shows roughly 350,000 distinct CDR3 sequences, approximately 4% of them seen only once. This clonotype has a handful of counts. Material: PBMCs, obtained 5 days after the yellow fever booster vaccination. The rearrangement links TRBV6-4 to TRBJ1-1, with a possible D match to TRBD1 (6 bases). This clonotype originated in a man aged 18 to 30 who received the YFV17D yellow fever vaccine. The CDR3 loop reads CASSEFGTSTEAFF. DNA for the CDR3: TGTGCCAGCAGTGAATTCGGGACAAGCACTGAAGCTTTCTTT.